The T cell receptor beta chain under discussion was sequenced for a study of OX40 agonist ivuxolimab in advanced cancers. At the level of the whole study: Ivuxolimab was a fully human IgG2 agonistic monoclonal antibody targeting the costimulatory receptor OX40 (CD134). Intravenous ivuxolimab was administered to patients every 2 weeks at six dose levels: 0.01, 0.1, 0.3, 1.5, 3 and 10 mg/kg. Of the roughly 50 dose-escalation patients, hepatocellular carcinoma was present in around 20, melanoma in around 15, renal cell carcinoma in 9 and head and neck cancer in 9. In the dose-escalation cohort, roughly 82% of patients were male, and the mean age was 60 years with a range of about 20 to 80. Patients were allowed to have had prior anti-PD-1, anti-PD-L1 or anti-CTLA-4 therapy, and approximately 40% of the dose-escalation patients had been treated with checkpoint inhibitors. Partial responses were achieved by three dose-escalation patients, of whom one had hepatocellular carcinoma and two had cutaneous melanoma. Peripheral TCRbeta sequencing was intended to test whether TCR sequence diversity was altered and clonal T-cell expansion was caused by ivuxolimab. The paper reports the monotherapy dose-escalation portion (N of about 56 patients) of the phase I ivuxolimab trial.

Worth noting for this clone: Its antigen remains undetermined. Base-call qualities are not available, and no considerably larger clone is one nucleotide away.

Genomic DNA was extracted from sorted cells for sequencing of the TCRbeta CDR3 region. TCRbeta CDR3 regions were sequenced using the immunoSEQ Assay. TCRdb holds this immuneACCESS table with in-frame rearrangements only. Some clones are missing; in checked studies, unresolved V genes explain under half, and the rest has no known cause. For this sample there are 75,000 to 100,000 clones; around 90% appear just once. Around 0.76% of the sample lies in the top ten. What the authors observed across the whole study: At doses of 0.1 to 3.0 mg/kg, clonal expansion of both CD4+ and CD8+ T cells in blood was seen between baseline and week 6. In the 0.1-3.0 mg/kg groups, partial responders were among the patients with the lowest normalized peripheral clonal expansion, particularly in CD8+ T cells. Low levels of normalized T-cell clonal expansion were also seen in some patients who did not respond. After ivuxolimab, CD8+ T cells had more expanded clones than CD4+ T cells on average. Which antigens the clonally expanded peripheral T cells were specific for was not determined.

V loses 2 bases, J loses 0 bases, and the germline ends lie 10 bases apart. For CDR1 and CDR2, the germline V gene lists SGHTA and FQGNSA. Taken from cysteine to phenylalanine, the CDR3 has 15 residues. Only the CDR3 part of the read is kept: 45 bases, read in frame from the first base. The trial excluded patients who had a history of autoimmune disease or were on systemic immunosuppression. In every dose cohort, peripheral blood was drawn for TCR sequencing at baseline, cycle 4 day 1, and cycle 7 day 1. The samples were drawn from a first-in-human, open-label, multicenter phase I dose-escalation trial of ivuxolimab. Adults with locally advanced or metastatic melanoma, renal cell, hepatocellular, or head and neck squamous cell carcinoma were enrolled in the trial. Before TCR sequencing, CD4+ T cells and CD8+ T cells were sorted from peripheral blood as separate populations.

This receptor chain uses TRBV7-2 and TRBJ1-2; the D gene is unclear. The sequences come from CD4+ or CD8+ T cells sorted from blood, collected in a trial of the OX40 agonist ivuxolimab. This TCR came from an adult with an advanced solid tumor such as melanoma, head and neck, liver or kidney cancer. CDR3 loop: CASSLFPRTNYGYTF. The DNA reads as follows: TGTGCCAGCAGCTTATTTCCCCGTACTAACTATGGCTACACCTTC.